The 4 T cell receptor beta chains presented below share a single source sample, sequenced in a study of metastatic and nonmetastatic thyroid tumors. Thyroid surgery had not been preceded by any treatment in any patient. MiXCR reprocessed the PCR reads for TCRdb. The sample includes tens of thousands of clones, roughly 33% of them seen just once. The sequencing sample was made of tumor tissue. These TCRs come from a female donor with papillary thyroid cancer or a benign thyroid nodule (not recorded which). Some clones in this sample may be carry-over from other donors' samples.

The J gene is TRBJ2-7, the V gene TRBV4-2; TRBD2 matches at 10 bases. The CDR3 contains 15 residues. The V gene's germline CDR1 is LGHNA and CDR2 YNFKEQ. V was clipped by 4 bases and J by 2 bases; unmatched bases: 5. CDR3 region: CASSPTSGLTYEQYF. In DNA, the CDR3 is TGTGCCAGCAGCCCGACTAGCGGGCTAACCTACGAGCAGTACTTC.

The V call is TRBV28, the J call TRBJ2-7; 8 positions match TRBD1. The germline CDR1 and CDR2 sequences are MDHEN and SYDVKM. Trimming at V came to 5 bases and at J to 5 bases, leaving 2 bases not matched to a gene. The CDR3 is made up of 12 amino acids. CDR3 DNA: TGTGCCAGCAGTAGGACAGGGAACGAGCAGTACTTC. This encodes CASSRTGNEQYF.

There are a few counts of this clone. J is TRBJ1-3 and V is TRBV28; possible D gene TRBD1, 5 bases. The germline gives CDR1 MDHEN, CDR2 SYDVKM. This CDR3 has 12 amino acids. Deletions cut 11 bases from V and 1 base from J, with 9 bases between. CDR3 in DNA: TGTGCCTCGGGGGATTCTGGAAACACCATATATTTT. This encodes CASGDSGNTIYF.

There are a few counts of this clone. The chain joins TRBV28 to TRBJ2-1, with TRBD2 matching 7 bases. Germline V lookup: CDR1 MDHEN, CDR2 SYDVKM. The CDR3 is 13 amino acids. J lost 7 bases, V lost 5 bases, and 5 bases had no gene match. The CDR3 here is CASSGGVRNEQFF. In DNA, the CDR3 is TGTGCCAGCAGTGGGGGGGTCCGGAATGAGCAGTTCTTC. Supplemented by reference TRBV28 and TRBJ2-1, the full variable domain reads DVKVTQSSRYLVKRTGEKVFLECVQDMDHENMFWYRQDPGLGLRLIYFSYDVKMKEKGDIPEGYSVSREKKERFSLILESASTNQTSMYLCASSGGVRNEQFFGPGTRLTVL.